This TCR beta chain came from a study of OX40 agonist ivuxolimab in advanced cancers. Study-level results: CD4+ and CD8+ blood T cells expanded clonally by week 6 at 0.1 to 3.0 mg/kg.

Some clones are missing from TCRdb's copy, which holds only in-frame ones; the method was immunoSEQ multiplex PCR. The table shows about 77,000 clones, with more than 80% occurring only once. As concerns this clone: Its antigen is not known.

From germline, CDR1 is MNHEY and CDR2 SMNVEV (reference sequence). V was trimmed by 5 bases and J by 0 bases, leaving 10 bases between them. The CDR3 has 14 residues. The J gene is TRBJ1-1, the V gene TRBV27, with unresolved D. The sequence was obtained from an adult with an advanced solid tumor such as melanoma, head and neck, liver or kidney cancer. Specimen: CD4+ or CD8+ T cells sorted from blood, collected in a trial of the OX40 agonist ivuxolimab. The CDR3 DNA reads TGTGCCAGCAGTGCGAGACCAATGAACACTGAAGCTTTCTTT. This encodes CASSARPMNTEAFF.